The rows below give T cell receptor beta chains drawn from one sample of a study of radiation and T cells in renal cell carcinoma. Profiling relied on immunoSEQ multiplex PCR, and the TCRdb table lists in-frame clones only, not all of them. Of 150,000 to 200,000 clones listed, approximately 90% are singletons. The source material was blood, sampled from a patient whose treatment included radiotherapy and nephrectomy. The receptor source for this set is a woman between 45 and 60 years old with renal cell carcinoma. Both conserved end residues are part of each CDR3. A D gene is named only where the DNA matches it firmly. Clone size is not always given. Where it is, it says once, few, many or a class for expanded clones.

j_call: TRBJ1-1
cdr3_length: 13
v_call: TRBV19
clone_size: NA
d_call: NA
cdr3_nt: TGTGCCAGTAGTACACAAATGAACACTGAAGCTTTCTTT
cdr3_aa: CASSTQMNTEAFF

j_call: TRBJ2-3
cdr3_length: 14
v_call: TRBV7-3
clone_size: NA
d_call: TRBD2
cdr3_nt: TGTGCCAGCAGCATAACTAGCGGGGGTGATACGCAGTATTTT
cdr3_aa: CASSITSGGDTQYF

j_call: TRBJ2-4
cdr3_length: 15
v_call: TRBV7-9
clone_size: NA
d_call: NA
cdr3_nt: TGTGCCAGCAGCCACGGGGACCGCGAACAAAACATTCAGTACTTC
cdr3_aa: CASSHGDREQNIQYF

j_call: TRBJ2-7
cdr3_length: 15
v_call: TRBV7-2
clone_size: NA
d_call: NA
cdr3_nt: TGTGCCAGCAGCTTAGGGGCGACCGAGACCTACGAGCAGTACTTC
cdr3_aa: CASSLGATETYEQYF

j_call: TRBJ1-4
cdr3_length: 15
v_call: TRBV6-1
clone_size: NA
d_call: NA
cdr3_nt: TGTGCCACCCGACGTCGGGGCGCGGCTAATGAAAAACTGTTTTTT
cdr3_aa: CATRRRGAANEKLFF

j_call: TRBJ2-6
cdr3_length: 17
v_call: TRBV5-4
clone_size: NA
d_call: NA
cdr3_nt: TGTGCCAGCAGCTTGGACAGGGTCGGCTCTGGGGCCAACGTCCTGACTTTC
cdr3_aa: CASSLDRVGSGANVLTF

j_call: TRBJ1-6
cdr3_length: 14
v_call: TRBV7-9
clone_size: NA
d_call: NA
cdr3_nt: TGTGCCAGCAGCGACACGGGGGGAAATTCACCCCTCCACTTT
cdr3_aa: CASSDTGGNSPLHF

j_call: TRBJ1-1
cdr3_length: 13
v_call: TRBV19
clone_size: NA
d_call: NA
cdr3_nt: TGTGCCAGTAGTACAACTGCCAACACTGAAGCTTTCTTT
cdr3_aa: CASSTTANTEAFF

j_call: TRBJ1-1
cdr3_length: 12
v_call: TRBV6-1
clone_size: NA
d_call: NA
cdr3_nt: TGTGCCAGCGTTGGGGACCCCTCGGTTCCTTTCTTT
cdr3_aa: CASVGDPSVPFF

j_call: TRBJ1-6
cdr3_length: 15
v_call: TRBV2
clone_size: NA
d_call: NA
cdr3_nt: TGTGCCAGCAGTGAATTGGGGGGTCTTGGGTCACCCCTCCACTTT
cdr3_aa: CASSELGGLGSPLHF

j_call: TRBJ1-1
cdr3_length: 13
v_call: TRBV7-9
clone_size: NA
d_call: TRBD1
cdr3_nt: TGTGCCAGTCGGAACAGGGGGAACACTGAAGCTTTCTTT
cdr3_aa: CASRNRGNTEAFF

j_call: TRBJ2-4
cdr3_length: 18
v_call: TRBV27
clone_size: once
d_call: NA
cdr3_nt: TGTGCCAGCAGACATGAAGGAGGTAGCGGTTACTCCAAAAACATTCAGTACTTC
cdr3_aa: CASRHEGGSGYSKNIQYF

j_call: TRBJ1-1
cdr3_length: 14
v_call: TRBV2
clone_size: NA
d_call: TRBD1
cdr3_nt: TGTGCCAGCAGCGAGGACAGGGGATGGACTTCGGCTTTCTTT
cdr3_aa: CASSEDRGWTSAFF

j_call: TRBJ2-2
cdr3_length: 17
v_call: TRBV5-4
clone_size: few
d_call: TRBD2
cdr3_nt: TGTGCCAGCAGCCTGTGGCGGGGGGCCCTGAACACCGGGGAGCTGTTTTTT
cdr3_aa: CASSLWRGALNTGELFF

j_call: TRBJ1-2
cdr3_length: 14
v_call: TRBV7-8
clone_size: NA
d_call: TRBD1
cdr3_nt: TGTGCCAGCAGCTTAGGGGGGACAGGGATCGGCTACACCTTC
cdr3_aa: CASSLGGTGIGYTF

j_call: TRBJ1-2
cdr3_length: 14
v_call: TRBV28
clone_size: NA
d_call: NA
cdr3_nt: TGTGCCAGCAGCCCCTTATCGGGGATTTATGGCTACACCTTC
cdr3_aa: CASSPLSGIYGYTF

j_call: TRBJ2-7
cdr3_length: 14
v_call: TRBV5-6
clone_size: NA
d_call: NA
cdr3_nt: TGTGCCAGCAGCTTGGGTCCAGGGACCTACGAGCAGTACTTC
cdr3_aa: CASSLGPGTYEQYF

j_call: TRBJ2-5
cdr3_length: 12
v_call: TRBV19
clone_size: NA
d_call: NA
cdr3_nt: TGTGCCAGTAGTGAACAGGGAGAGACCCAGTACTTC
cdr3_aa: CASSEQGETQYF

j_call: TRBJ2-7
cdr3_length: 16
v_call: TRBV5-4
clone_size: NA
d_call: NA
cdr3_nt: TGTGCCAGCAGCTTGGAGGGGGACACTCGAACCTACGAGCAGTACTTC
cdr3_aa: CASSLEGDTRTYEQYF

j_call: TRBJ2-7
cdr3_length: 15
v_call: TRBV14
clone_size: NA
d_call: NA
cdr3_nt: TGTGCCAGCAGCCCCAGACCGGGGTCTACCTACGAGCAGTACTTC
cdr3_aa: CASSPRPGSTYEQYF

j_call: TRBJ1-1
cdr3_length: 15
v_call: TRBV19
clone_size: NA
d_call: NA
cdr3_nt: TGTGCCAGTAGCCCCGACCGGGGCGCTGACACTGAAGCTTTCTTT
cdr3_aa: CASSPDRGADTEAFF